A single sample is the source of the 10 T cell receptor beta chains below, sequenced in a study of blood T cell repertoires in COVID-19. Profiled with immunoSEQ multiplex PCR; TCRdb holds only in-frame clones, not every one. The data show 150,000 to 170,000 clones, with around 80% seen just once and roughly 7% held by the top ten. Sequenced input: PBMCs or T cells enriched from blood (not recorded which). These receptors all stem from a man aged 45-65 years who had recovered from COVID-19.

The DNA for the CDR3 is TGTGCCAGTAGGGGGGACAGAGTTTATAGCACCGGGGAGCTGTTTTTT. Translated, it gives CASRGDRVYSTGELFF. The chain links TRBV19 to TRBJ2-2; 7 bases line up with TRBD1. The V gene end was trimmed by 6 bases and the J gene end by 4 bases; junction bases not matched to a gene: 11. The CDR3 is 16 residues long. Germline V lookup: CDR1 LNHDA, CDR2 SQIVND (reference sequence).

This clone was counted once. V is TRBV5-4 and J is TRBJ2-5; D possibly corresponds to TRBD2 (5 bases). V lost 4 bases, J lost 7 bases, and 14 bases lay in between. The CDR3 runs 13 residues. CDR1 and CDR2 (germline): SGHNT, YYREEE (reference sequence). The CDR3, as DNA: TGTGCCAGCAGCACGGCAACTACTAGGACCCAGTACTTC. This encodes CASSTATTRTQYF.

This chain links TRBV27 with TRBJ2-3, with 7 bases matching TRBD1. This CDR3 comprises 15 residues. The V gene's germline CDR1 is MNHEY and CDR2 SMNVEV (reference sequence). V lost 6 bases, J lost 4 bases, and 10 bases stayed unmatched. This CDR3 reads CASRRTGRAADTQYF. CDR3 bases: TGTGCCAGCAGACGGACAGGCCGGGCCGCAGATACGCAGTATTTT.

This clone was observed a single time. This chain links TRBV13 with TRBJ1-1, with D possibly TRBD1 on 6 matching bases. The CDR3 extends over 15 amino acids. V was shortened by 10 bases and J by 2 bases, with 20 bases between the two germline ends. From germline, CDR1 is PRHDT and CDR2 FYEKMQ (reference sequence). The CDR3 loop is CATHDTGSINTEAFF. CDR3 in DNA: TGTGCCACCCATGATACAGGGTCAATCAACACTGAAGCTTTCTTT.

This chain uses TRBV9 with TRBJ1-4; D unresolved. CDR1 and CDR2 from the germline V gene are SGDLS and YYNGEE. The CDR3 is 14 residues long. The ends were cut back, 4 bases at V and 4 bases at J, with 11 bases in the middle. CDR3 loop: CASSPRPGNEKLFF. CDR3 bases: TGTGCCAGCAGCCCTCGGCCGGGTAATGAAAAACTGTTTTTT.

The gene calls are TRBV7-2 and TRBJ2-5, with 10 bases aligning to TRBD1. Per the germline V gene, CDR1 is SGHTA and CDR2 is FQGNSA. This CDR3 region has 15 residues. With V trimmed by 5 bases and J by 5 bases, 8 bases remained unmatched. In nucleotides, the CDR3 is TGTGCCAGCAGCCCTCGGACAGGGGGGGTGGAGACCCAGTACTTC. Translation gives CASSPRTGGVETQYF.

The chain has TRBV18 and TRBJ2-4, with 7 bases fitting TRBD1. This CDR3 has 14 residues. V shed 2 bases, J shed 5 bases, and the junction held 3 bases outside the gene matches. Germline values: CDR1 KGHSH, CDR2 LQKENI. The CDR3, as DNA: TGTGCCAGCTCACCAATCACAGGGGAAAACATTCAGTACTTC. Translating gives CASSPITGENIQYF.

The chain recombines TRBV7-9 with TRBJ1-2, with 9 bases lining up with TRBD1. V shed 1 base, J shed 3 bases, and the junction held 3 bases outside the gene matches. The CDR3 runs 15 residues. Germline V gives CDR1 SEHNR, CDR2 FQNEAQ (reference sequence). The DNA for the CDR3 is TGTGCCAGCAGCTTAGAACGGACAGGGGACTATGGCTACACCTTC. It yields the protein CASSLERTGDYGYTF.

With respect to this clone: A much larger clone differs from this one at a single base, so this may be a read error. The chain joins TRBV7-9 to TRBJ1-2; tentatively, D is TRBD1 (5 bases). The CDR3 is 13 residues long. Germline values: CDR1 SEHNR, CDR2 FQNEAQ (reference sequence). Between the trimmed V and J ends, which lost 3 bases and 1 base, there was a span of 6 bases. CDR3 amino acids: CASSFGGNYGYTF. The CDR3 DNA sequence: TGTGCCAGCAGCTTCGGGGGTAACTATGGCTACACCTTC.

The chain joins TRBV5-1 to TRBJ2-1; 8 bases are a match to TRBD2. The CDR3 has 18 amino acids. In germline, CDR1 is SGHRS, CDR2 YFSETQ. With 0 bases clipped from V and 4 bases from J, the junction kept 12 bases outside the gene matches. The CDR3 DNA reads TGCGCCAGCAGCTTGGCAACTAGCGGCCAAAGTCCGTACAATGAGCAGTTCTTC. The encoded protein is CASSLATSGQSPYNEQFF.